These 10 T cell receptor beta chains came from one sample sequenced in a study of OX40 agonist ivuxolimab in advanced cancers. Libraries were made using the immunoSEQ multiplex PCR assay. TCRdb limited this immuneACCESS table to in-frame rearrangements with V and J called. A share of clones is missing; checked studies link under half to unresolved V genes, and the rest is unexplained. The sample table holds roughly 130,000 clones, of which just over 90% were seen once. More than 0.15% of the sample belongs to the ten largest clones. The material was CD4+ or CD8+ T cells sorted from blood, obtained in a trial of the OX40 agonist ivuxolimab. The receptors were gathered from an adult with an advanced solid tumor such as melanoma, head and neck, liver or kidney cancer.

This clone was seen only once. V and J are TRBV6-6 and TRBJ2-2; 7 positions agree with TRBD1. Germline CDR1 and CDR2: MNHNY and SVGAGI (reference sequence). V shed 0 bases, J shed 5 bases, and the junction held 3 bases outside the gene matches. CDR3 length: 15 amino acids. CDR3 residues: CASSYSPGQTGELFF. The DNA of the CDR3 is TGTGCCAGCAGTTACTCCCCGGGACAGACCGGGGAGCTGTTTTTT.

This clone has just one count. The rearrangement joins TRBV4-3 to TRBJ2-7; D gene unclear. This CDR3 has 13 amino acids. Germline CDR1 LGHNA, CDR2 YSLEER. The V gene lost 1 base and the J gene lost 3 bases, with 7 bases spanning the gap. The CDR3 sequence is CASSQALFYEQYF. Here the CDR3 DNA reads TGCGCCAGCAGCCAAGCACTATTCTACGAGCAGTACTTC.

The chain couples TRBV18 to TRBJ2-3; the D gene is possibly TRBD2 (5 bases). The germline CDR1 and CDR2 sequences are KGHSH and LQKENI. This CDR3 has 16 residues. V shed 2 bases and J shed 0 bases, with 12 bases lying between them. CDR3: CASSPSPGLSTDTQYF. The CDR3 coding sequence is TGTGCCAGCTCACCAAGTCCAGGACTTAGCACAGATACGCAGTATTTT.

The chain uses TRBV15 and TRBJ2-4, with 11 bases aligning to TRBD1. With 5 bases clipped from V and 0 bases from J, the junction kept 12 bases outside the gene matches. The CDR3 is made up of 19 amino acids. Germline V lookup: CDR1 LNHNV, CDR2 YYDKDF (reference sequence). CDR3 nucleotide sequence: TGTGCCACCAGCGGATCCGGGACAGGGGGTGTTAGAGCCAAAAACATTCAGTACTTC. This codes for CATSGSGTGGVRAKNIQYF.

The CDR3 here is CASSLTTPGQSTGYTF. The CDR3 region has the DNA TGTGCCAGCAGCTTAACGACCCCTGGACAGAGCACCGGCTACACCTTC. The chain recombines TRBV7-3 with TRBJ1-2; D may be TRBD1 (6 bases). Germline-derived CDR1 and CDR2 are SGHTA and FQGTGA. CDR3 size: 16 residues. Between the trimmed V and J ends, which lost 0 bases and 8 bases, there was a span of 19 bases.

The chain is built from TRBV7-2 and TRBJ1-1; TRBD1 is a possible D gene (5 bases). This CDR3 spans 15 amino acids. Germline CDR1 is SGHTA and CDR2 is FQGNSA. V gave up 5 bases and J gave up 2 bases, with 15 bases separating them. The chain's CDR3 is CASSLPRTLNTEAFF. The CDR3 DNA is TGTGCCAGCAGCCTACCCAGGACACTTAACACTGAAGCTTTCTTT.

A single count supports this clone. The rearrangement links TRBV21-1 to TRBJ2-7; the table's D gene call, TRBD2, was not cross checked with the DNA. TRBV21-1 is flagged as a pseudogene. CDR3 length: 15 residues. Here the CDR3 reads CASSKEGRRGYEQYF. In nucleotides, the CDR3 is TGTGCCAGCAGCAAAGAGGGCCGTCGGGGCTACGAGCAGTACTTC.

The chain combines TRBV9 with TRBJ1-1, with D perhaps matching TRBD1 (6 bases). The V end lost 2 bases, the J end lost 1 base, and 6 bases lay between the germline ends. Germline loops: CDR1 SGDLS, CDR2 YYNGEE. This CDR3 is 13 amino acids long. CDR3 residues: CASSVTGNTEAFF. In DNA form, the CDR3 reads TGTGCCAGCAGCGTGACAGGGAACACTGAAGCTTTCTTT.

CDR3 sequence: CATQSTGFYGYTF. The CDR3 nucleotides are TGTGCCACCCAGTCCACAGGCTTCTATGGCTACACCTTC. The J gene is TRBJ1-2, the V gene TRBV6-1, with D maybe TRBD1 (5 bases). This CDR3 is 13 amino acids long. V lost 10 bases to trimming and J lost 4 bases, with 16 bases between them. The germline CDR1 and CDR2 sequences are MNHNS and SASEGT.

V gene TRBV6-1 combines with J gene TRBJ1-1; D may be TRBD1 (6 bases). V shed 4 bases and J shed 4 bases, with 10 bases lying between them. From germline, CDR1 is MNHNS and CDR2 SASEGT. CDR3 length: 13 amino acids. The CDR3 sequence is CASSVKGGTEAFF. The CDR3 coding sequence is TGTGCCAGCAGTGTTAAGGGGGGCACTGAAGCTTTCTTT.